One sample yielded the 32 T cell receptor beta chains listed below, sequenced in a study of blood T cells in healthy people across ages. The authors ran a second PCR of about 6 to 11 cycles using a sample-barcoded 5' primer and a J-beta primer mix. Each CDR3 protein is one row after TCRdb ran MiXCR on the 5' RACE reads. The sample includes some 790,000 distinct CDR3 sequences, 29% of them seen just once. Sequences were obtained from blood. The receptor source for this set is a woman of 80 years or more in good health.

Regarding this clonotype: A much larger clone differs from this one at a single base, so this may be a read error. The chain is built from TRBV11-2 and TRBJ2-1; D remains ambiguous. CDR1 is SGHAT, CDR2 FQNNGV, per germline. The CDR3 runs 13 residues. CDR3: CASSLVRANGQFF. CDR3 sequence (DNA): TGTGCCAGCAGCTTAGTTAGGGCGAATGGGCAGTTCTTC. The full variable domain, its missing parts supplied by reference TRBV11-2 and TRBJ2-1, is EAGVAQSPRYKIIEKRQSVAFWCNPISGHATLYWYQQILGQGPKLLIQFQNNGVVDDSQLPKDRFSAERLKGVDSTLKIQPAKLEDSAVYLCASSLVRANGQFFGPGTRLTVL.

There are a few counts of this clonotype. V and J are TRBV15 and TRBJ2-1; D assignment may be TRBD1 or TRBD2 (5 bases each). Gene TRBJ2-7 matches the end of the DNA better, so the J call may be wrong. The CDR3 is made up of 15 amino acids. Germline V CDR1 and CDR2: LNHNV, YYDKDF (reference sequence). CDR3 nucleotides: TGTGCCACCAGCATCATGAGGGGTACCTACAATGAGCAGTACTTC. Residues: CATSIMRGTYNEQYF.

This sequence joins TRBV20-1 and TRBJ1-6, with 9 bases fitting TRBD1. Germline V gene sequence: CDR1 DFQATT, CDR2 SNEGSKA (reference sequence). V shed 5 bases, J shed 9 bases, and the junction held 11 bases outside the gene matches. This CDR3 comprises 15 residues. CDR3 bases: TGCAGTGCTCAATCCACAGGGGGCTGGGGTTCACCCCTCCACTTT. Its protein is CSAQSTGGWGSPLHF.

This clonotype was detected many times. The chain couples TRBV20-1 to TRBJ1-2, with a tentative D call TRBD1 (6 bases). The CDR3 is 12 amino acids. Germline loops: CDR1 DFQATT, CDR2 SNEGSKA (reference sequence). In nucleotides, the CDR3 is TGCAGGGCAGGGGAAGCTAACTATGGCTACACCTTC. This translates into CRAGEANYGYTF.

J is TRBJ2-3 and V is TRBV7-6; 10 positions match TRBD1. Germline CDR1 reads SGHVS; CDR2 reads FNYEAQ. Trimming cost V 4 bases and J 0 bases; bases outside gene matches: 4. The CDR3 is made up of 16 amino acids. The DNA for the CDR3 is TGTGCCAGCAGCTCCCGGACAGGGGGTAGCACAGATACGCAGTATTTT. Its protein is CASSSRTGGSTDTQYF.

This clonotype was counted many times. This chain joins TRBV28 and TRBJ2-7; 8 bases fit TRBD1. Germline CDR1 and CDR2: MDHEN and SYDVKM. J gave up 3 bases and V 1 base, and 5 bases lay outside the gene matches. The CDR3 is 15 amino acids. DNA of the CDR3: TGTGCCAGCAGTTTATCCGGGACAGGCGGCTACGAGCAGTACTTC. The encoded protein is CASSLSGTGGYEQYF.

This clonotype was detected ten times or more. The V call is TRBV20-1, the J call TRBJ1-2; no definite D call. The CDR3 loop spans 13 amino acids. The germline CDR1 and CDR2 sequences are DFQATT and SNEGSKA (reference sequence). V was cut by 6 bases and J by 2 bases, with 13 bases left in between. The CDR3 loop is CSAADGLNYGYTF. CDR3 in DNA: TGCAGTGCGGCCGATGGCTTGAACTATGGCTACACCTTC.

J is TRBJ2-2 and V is TRBV19; TRBD2 might be the D (7 bases). The germline gives CDR1 LNHDA, CDR2 SQIVND (reference sequence). The V gene lost 6 bases and the J gene lost 2 bases, with 16 bases spanning the gap. The CDR3 covers 16 residues. CDR3 sequence: CASRLGGTLNTGELFF. The DNA of the CDR3 is TGTGCCAGTAGACTGGGGGGGACACTTAACACCGGGGAGCTGTTTTTT.

This clonotype was recorded many times. V gene TRBV20-1 combines with J gene TRBJ2-3; D not resolved. The CDR3 has 11 residues. Germline values: CDR1 DFQATT, CDR2 SNEGSKA (reference sequence). The V end was cut by 3 bases, the J end by 7 bases, with 8 bases between. DNA of the CDR3: TGCAGTGCTAGTCGTGGGAATACGCAGTATTTT. The encoded protein is CSASRGNTQYF.

DNA of the CDR3: TGTGCCCGCCGTGCCTACAGGGGGCAAGCAGACACTGAAGCTTTCTTT. As protein: CARRAYRGQADTEAFF. The gene calls are TRBV7-4 and TRBJ1-1; 9 positions agree with TRBD1. Germline CDR1 is SGHVT and CDR2 is SQSDAQ. Losses at the gene ends were 11 bases for V and 3 bases for J; bases not matched to a gene: 16. This CDR3 region has 16 residues.

In DNA form, the CDR3 reads TGTGCCACCAGTGATTTGGGAGGGCACCTTAATCAGCCCCAGCATTTT. This translates into CATSDLGGHLNQPQHF. The chain recombines TRBV24-1 with TRBJ1-5; D gene unclear. Germline V gene sequence: CDR1 KGHDR, CDR2 SFDVKD. Trimming stripped 0 bases from V and 4 bases from J, with 12 bases between. CDR3 size: 16 residues.

This clonotype was counted at least ten times. The chain carries TRBV6-2 or TRBV6-3 and TRBJ2-1; tentative D call: TRBD1 (5 bases). This CDR3 is 14 amino acids long. Per germline, CDR1 MNHEY and CDR2 SVGEGT. The ends were cut back, 5 bases at V and 3 bases at J, with 11 bases in the middle. Written as DNA, the CDR3 is TGTGCCAGCAGTAGGGCAGGGATCTACAATGAGCAGTTCTTC. Its protein product is CASSRAGIYNEQFF.

A few counts support this clonotype. The CDR3 bases are TGTGCCAGTAGTATAACATGGGCAGGGAGCAATTCACCCCTCCACTTT. It codes for CASSITWAGSNSPLHF. This chain uses TRBV19 with TRBJ1-6; weak D call: TRBD1 (5 bases). Germline CDR1 reads LNHDA; CDR2 reads SQIVND (reference sequence). V was shortened by 2 bases and J by 7 bases, with 15 bases between the two germline ends. The length of the CDR3 is 16 residues. Based on the CDR3 plus reference TRBV19 and TRBJ1-6, the full variable domain is DGGITQSPKYLFRKEGQNVTLSCEQNLNHDAMYWYRQDPGQGLRLIYYSQIVNDFQKGDIAEGYSVSREKKESFPLTVTSAQKNPTAFYLCASSITWAGSNSPLHFGNGTRLTVT.

This chain uses TRBV20-1 with TRBJ1-1, with 7 bases that match TRBD1. This CDR3 comprises 16 residues. In germline, CDR1 is DFQATT, CDR2 SNEGSKA (reference sequence). V was clipped by 1 base and J by 0 bases; unmatched bases: 8. The CDR3: CSARGGTVRLNTEAFF. CDR3 DNA sequence: TGCAGTGCTAGAGGGGGGACAGTGCGACTGAACACTGAAGCTTTCTTT.

This clonotype was observed at least ten times. V is TRBV15 and J is TRBJ1-2; D remains ambiguous. V was pared by 1 base and J by 4 bases, with 7 bases between. The CDR3 consists of 13 residues. Germline values: CDR1 LNHNV, CDR2 YYDKDF (reference sequence). The CDR3: CATSRGGSYGYTF. Written as DNA, the CDR3 is TGTGCCACCAGCAGAGGCGGTAGCTATGGCTACACCTTC.

The chain is built from TRBV30 and TRBJ2-5; 9 bases line up with TRBD2. In germline, CDR1 is GTSNPN, CDR2 SVGIG (reference sequence). The CDR3 has 15 residues. Trimming at V came to 1 base and at J to 3 bases, leaving 6 bases not matched to a gene. The CDR3 DNA reads as TGTGCCTGGAGTGGAACTAGCGGGCGCAAAGAGACCCAGTACTTC. It encodes CAWSGTSGRKETQYF.

The rearrangement uses TRBV19 and TRBJ2-3; the D gene could be TRBD1 or TRBD2 (5 bases each). V lost 3 bases and J 4 bases, leaving 11 bases between the germline ends. In germline, CDR1 is LNHDA, CDR2 SQIVND (reference sequence). This CDR3 has 14 residues. CDR3 sequence reads: CASSIRRESDTQYF. CDR3 DNA sequence: TGTGCCAGTAGTATCCGCAGGGAGTCAGATACGCAGTATTTT. Combining the CDR3 with reference TRBV19 and TRBJ2-3 gives the whole variable domain DGGITQSPKYLFRKEGQNVTLSCEQNLNHDAMYWYRQDPGQGLRLIYYSQIVNDFQKGDIAEGYSVSREKKESFPLTVTSAQKNPTAFYLCASSIRRESDTQYFGPGTRLTVL.

This clonotype was counted many times. The chain has TRBV29-1 and TRBJ1-5; D ambiguous. CDR3 size: 13 residues. Germline assignment: CDR1 SQVTM and CDR2 ANQGSEA. V shed 4 bases and J shed 3 bases, with 10 bases lying between them. CDR3 residues: CSVVWQNNQPQHF. CDR3 nucleotides: TGCAGCGTTGTTTGGCAGAACAATCAGCCCCAGCATTTT.

For this clonotype: It may be a read error: a sequence one base away is much more abundant. The genes are TRBV7-6 and TRBJ2-2; 7 bases map to TRBD1. The V gene's germline CDR1 is SGHVS and CDR2 FNYEAQ. This CDR3 spans 15 amino acids. CDR3 in amino acids: CASSPRQGVAGERFF. Here the CDR3 DNA reads TGTGCCAGCAGCCCGAGACAGGGCGTCGCCGGGGAGCGGTTTTTT. Using reference TRBV7-6 and TRBJ2-2 for the parts outside the CDR3, the full variable domain is GAGVSQSPRYKVTKRGQDVALRCDPISGHVSLYWYRQALGQGPEFLTYFNYEAQQDKSGLPNDRFSAERPEGSISTLTIQRTEQRDSAMYRCASSPRQGVAGERFFGEGSRLTVL.

This chain connects TRBV4-2 to TRBJ1-6; 9 bases match TRBD1. Trimming removed 3 bases from V and 7 bases from J; junction bases left unmatched: 4. This CDR3 has 15 amino acids. In germline, CDR1 is LGHNA, CDR2 YNFKEQ. The CDR3 region is CASSQNRGRNSPLHF. CDR3 bases: TGTGCCAGCAGCCAGAACAGGGGGCGGAATTCACCCCTCCACTTT.

The chain links TRBV12-3 or TRBV12-4 to TRBJ1-5; tentatively, D is TRBD1 (5 bases). The CDR3 is 16 residues long. Trimming pared 6 bases from V and 0 bases from J, leaving 15 bases between. CDR3 nucleotides: TGTGCCAGCAGCCCGGGGCTAGTCTATAGCAATCAGCCCCAGCATTTT. It specifies CASSPGLVYSNQPQHF.

This clonotype was seen many times. The V call is TRBV6-5, the J call TRBJ2-6, with D tentatively TRBD1 or TRBD2 (5 bases each). The CDR3 contains 15 residues. The ends were cut back, 6 bases at V and 2 bases at J, with 11 bases in the middle. From germline, CDR1 is MNHEY and CDR2 SVGAGI. The CDR3 bases are TGTGCCAGCAGCGAGAGGGGTCCTGGGGCCAACGTCCTGACTTTC. It codes for CASSERGPGANVLTF.

The chain links TRBV6-6 to TRBJ2-5; TRBD2 agrees at 14 bases. The J call may not be correct, given that the DNA end is closer to TRBJ2-7. Germline CDR1 and CDR2: MNHNY and SVGAGI (reference sequence). The CDR3 covers 17 residues. DNA for the CDR3: TGTGCCAGCAGTTACAGGGTCGGGACTAGCGGGAGTGACGAGCAGTACTTC. Translating it yields CASSYRVGTSGSDEQYF.

The sample holds a few counts of this clonotype. The chain has TRBV6-5 and TRBJ2-1; weak D call: TRBD2 (6 bases). This CDR3 spans 15 amino acids. The germline V gene has CDR1 MNHEY and CDR2 SVGAGI. The V end was cut by 0 bases, the J end by 6 bases, with 12 bases between. CDR3 coding DNA: TGTGCCAGCAGTTACTCGATGGGGGGAGTCAATGAGCAGTTCTTC. This codes for CASSYSMGGVNEQFF.

This clonotype appeared many times. The gene calls are TRBV5-8 and TRBJ1-1, with D unresolved. Germline loops: CDR1 SGHTS, CDR2 YDEGEE. This CDR3 comprises 14 residues. V gave up 1 base and J gave up 1 base, with 8 bases separating them. DNA of the CDR3: TGTGCCAGCAGCTTGAACAGCGCGAACACTGAAGCTTTCTTT. This sequence encodes CASSLNSANTEAFF. The whole variable domain, filled in from reference TRBV5-8 and TRBJ1-1, reads EAGVTQSPTHLIKTRGQQATLRCSPISGHTSVYWYQQALGLGLQFLLWYDEGEERNRGNFPPRFSGRQFPNYSSELNVNALELEDSALYLCASSLNSANTEAFFGQGTRLTVV.

This clonotype was recorded many times. The rearrangement uses TRBV2 and TRBJ2-7; the D call may be TRBD1 or TRBD2 (5 bases each). V lost 8 bases to trimming and J lost 2 bases, with 16 bases between them. CDR1 SNHLY and CDR2 FYNNEI come from the germline V gene. This CDR3 is built from 14 residues. CDR3 nucleotides: TGTGCCAGCCTTCGGGACGCCCTAACCTACGAGCAGTACTTC. It codes for CASLRDALTYEQYF.

The J gene is TRBJ1-2, the V gene TRBV4-1, with 8 bases lining up with TRBD1. The CDR3 has 15 residues. Germline-derived CDR1 and CDR2 are MGHRA and YSYEKL. V shed 1 base, J shed 5 bases, and the junction held 6 bases outside the gene matches. This CDR3 reads CASSQGDRGRYGYTF. Written as DNA, the CDR3 is TGCGCCAGCAGCCAAGGAGACAGGGGCCGTTATGGCTACACCTTC.

This clonotype appeared a few times. The CDR3 DNA reads TGTGCCAGCAGTCCTTATAGGACAGTCCTGAGGTATCCCCAGCATTTT. It is translated as CASSPYRTVLRYPQHF. The V and J genes are TRBV6-5 and TRBJ1-5; D is perhaps TRBD1 (6 bases). This CDR3 spans 16 amino acids. Germline assignment: CDR1 MNHEY and CDR2 SVGAGI. Between the trimmed V and J ends, which lost 5 bases and 10 bases, there was a span of 24 bases.

V gene TRBV5-4 combines with J gene TRBJ2-5, with D possibly matching TRBD2 (6 bases). Trimming stripped 3 bases from V and 5 bases from J, with 20 bases between. This CDR3 region has 16 residues. Germline CDR1 SGHNT, CDR2 YYREEE (reference sequence). DNA of the CDR3: TGTGCCAGCAGCTCCCGCGGGACCCCTGGCCGGGAGACCCAGTACTTC. Translated: CASSSRGTPGRETQYF.

This clonotype was observed at least ten times. V gene TRBV6-5 combines with J gene TRBJ2-3, with TRBD1 matching over 7 bases. The germline CDR1 and CDR2 sequences are MNHEY and SVGAGI. CDR3 size: 15 residues. Trimming cost V 7 bases and J 5 bases; bases outside gene matches: 12. The CDR3 nucleotides read TGTGCCAGCACCTTTACTCGCCGGACAGGAGATACGCAGTATTTT. Translation: CASTFTRRTGDTQYF.

This clonotype occurred many times. The J gene is TRBJ1-5, the V gene TRBV7-9; D is possibly TRBD1 (6 bases). Germline V CDR1 and CDR2: SEHNR, FQNEAQ (reference sequence). Between the trimmed V and J ends, which lost 6 bases and 2 bases, there was a span of 14 bases. The CDR3 has 15 residues. CDR3 in amino acids: CASSSTGMGNQPQHF. The CDR3, as DNA: TGTGCCAGCAGTTCAACAGGGATGGGCAATCAGCCCCAGCATTTT.

J is TRBJ2-5 and V is TRBV18; D is uncertain. This CDR3 contains 14 residues. CDR1 KGHSH and CDR2 LQKENI come from the germline V gene. Trimming removed 0 bases from V and 5 bases from J, with 10 bases in between. CDR3 amino acids: CASSPPSQFETQYF. In DNA, the CDR3 is TGTGCCAGCTCACCACCTTCCCAGTTTGAGACCCAGTACTTC.